One and the same sample provided the 26 T cell receptor beta chains below, sequenced in a study of response to subunit inactivated influenza vaccine. Via MiXCR, TCRdb re-called the RT-PCR reads, giving one row per CDR3 protein. The table has around 710,000 distinct CDR3 sequences, about 15% seen once. Material: PBMCs from blood, obtained 14 to 15 days before vaccination. The receptors stem from a man aged 45-65 years who received an inactivated influenza vaccine.

This rearrangement joins TRBV6-2 or TRBV6-3 to TRBJ2-3; 7 bases fit TRBD1. V shed 7 bases and J 2 bases; nucleotides not matched to a gene: 3. Per germline, CDR1 MNHEY and CDR2 SVGEGT. The CDR3 runs to 13 residues. DNA for the CDR3: TGTGCCAGCACGCAGGGGGACACAGATACGCAGTATTTT. Residues: CASTQGDTDTQYF.

This clonotype was detected a few times. This chain uses TRBV4-2 with TRBJ1-1, with TRBD1 matching 7 bases. Germline lookup yields CDR1 LGHNA and CDR2 YNFKEQ. J lost 5 bases, V lost 1 base, and 16 bases had no gene match. The CDR3 extends over 18 amino acids. The CDR3 sequence: CASSQVVDREMWWTEAFF. The CDR3, as DNA: TGTGCCAGCAGCCAAGTAGTTGACAGGGAAATGTGGTGGACTGAAGCTTTCTTT.

CDR3 nucleotide sequence: TGTGCCAGCAGTTCCCGGGACAGAGTGAACACTGAAGCTTTCTTT. Its translation: CASSSRDRVNTEAFF. This chain joins TRBV12-3 or TRBV12-4 and TRBJ1-1; the match to TRBD1 covers 7 bases. The CDR3 runs 15 residues. V was clipped by 4 bases and J by 0 bases; unmatched bases: 5.

The chain links TRBV7-2 to TRBJ1-1; 9 bases fit TRBD1. The CDR3 is made up of 15 amino acids. V lost 5 bases, J lost 5 bases, and 9 bases stayed unmatched. The germline gives CDR1 SGHTA, CDR2 FQGNSA. As DNA, the CDR3 is TGTGCCAGCAGCCTGACACAGGGGGCTCGGACTGAAGCTTTCTTT. Its protein is CASSLTQGARTEAFF.

The chain joins TRBV6-1 to TRBJ2-7, with a weak D call TRBD2 (6 bases). The ends were cut back, 7 bases at V and 7 bases at J, with 20 bases in the middle. The CDR3 runs to 14 residues. CDR1 MNHNS and CDR2 SASEGT come from the germline V gene. The DNA of the CDR3 is TGTGCCAGCATTGCCGGGAGCGGCGTAAGAGAGCAGTACTTC. Encoded protein: CASIAGSGVREQYF.

This clonotype was detected only a few times. The genes are TRBV4-3 and TRBJ1-5; no clear D. The V and J ends lost 4 bases and 5 bases respectively, with 9 bases between them. The germline V gene encodes CDR1 LGHNA and CDR2 YSLEER. The CDR3 has 13 amino acids. The CDR3 DNA reads TGCGCCAGCAGCCTAACGTCCGATCAGCCCCAGCATTTT. Translated, it gives CASSLTSDQPQHF.

In its sample, this clonotype was seen many times. The chain is built from TRBV6-2 or TRBV6-3 and TRBJ1-5, with 8 bases matching TRBD1. J gave up 5 bases and V 5 bases, and 2 bases lay outside the gene matches. CDR1 is MNHEY, CDR2 SVGEGT, per germline. The CDR3 is 13 amino acids. CDR3 coding DNA: TGTGCCAGCAGTACAGGGGGTCATCAGCCCCAGCATTTT. Translated, it gives CASSTGGHQPQHF.

This clonotype was seen more than once but under ten times. The chain has TRBV28 and TRBJ2-1, with D maybe TRBD2 (6 bases). V lost 3 bases and J 1 base, leaving 16 bases between the germline ends. Germline V CDR1 and CDR2: MDHEN, SYDVKM. This CDR3 is built from 17 residues. The CDR3 here is CASSLWRGRVSYNEQFF. DNA for the CDR3: TGTGCCAGCAGTTTGTGGCGGGGTCGGGTTTCCTACAATGAGCAGTTCTTC.

V gene TRBV18 combines with J gene TRBJ1-1, with TRBD1 matching 7 bases. This CDR3 spans 15 amino acids. Looked up from germline, CDR1 is KGHSH and CDR2 is LQKENI. Trimming removed 3 bases from V and 5 bases from J; junction bases left unmatched: 9. CDR3 in DNA: TGTGCCAGCTCACCGTCGACAGGGCGCTCTACTGAAGCTTTCTTT. Its protein product is CASSPSTGRSTEAFF.

The chain uses TRBV12-3 or TRBV12-4 and TRBJ1-3, with D hard to call. There are 14 residues in the CDR3. V dropped 7 bases and J dropped 2 bases, with 12 bases sitting between them. The CDR3 DNA reads as TGTGCCAGCAAACCAGACATAACTGGAAACACCATATATTTT. This sequence encodes CASKPDITGNTIYF.

The table lists this clonotype with a few counts. The chain recombines TRBV24-1 with TRBJ2-1; tentatively, D is TRBD2 (5 bases). The CDR3 extends over 16 amino acids. With 1 base removed from V and 2 bases from J, the gap between germline ends came to 11 bases. CDR1 and CDR2 from the germline V gene are KGHDR and SFDVKD. The CDR3 DNA is TGTGCCACCAGTGATTTAACTGGAGGTGCCTACAATGAGCAGTTCTTC. It yields the protein CATSDLTGGAYNEQFF.

V is TRBV20-1 and J is TRBJ2-5, with 10 bases fitting TRBD2. CDR3 length equals 16 residues. With 2 bases clipped from V and 2 bases from J, the junction kept 8 bases outside the gene matches. The V gene's germline CDR1 is DFQATT and CDR2 SNEGSKA (reference sequence). CDR3: CSARPLAGAAQETQYF. Written as DNA, the CDR3 is TGCAGTGCTAGACCCCTAGCGGGAGCCGCGCAAGAGACCCAGTACTTC.

The chain carries TRBV20-1 and TRBJ2-5; tentatively, D is TRBD2 (6 bases). Germline loops: CDR1 DFQATT, CDR2 SNEGSKA (reference sequence). The CDR3 is 16 amino acids. Trimming removed 0 bases at V and 4 bases at J, with 18 bases between. The CDR3 bases are TGCAGTGCTAGAGATCGGGTAGCGGTAGGGCTAGAGACCCAGTACTTC. Translation gives CSARDRVAVGLETQYF.

This clonotype was counted only a few times. The chain is built from TRBV6-1 and TRBJ2-1; 8 bases are a match to TRBD1. Germline assignment: CDR1 MNHNS and CDR2 SASEGT. V lost 4 bases and J lost 4; bases outside the gene matches: 9. The CDR3 is 16 residues long. The CDR3: CASSAPDRGGYNEQFF. DNA of the CDR3: TGTGCCAGCAGTGCACCCGACAGGGGAGGATACAATGAGCAGTTCTTC.

The chain joins TRBV3-1 to TRBJ1-1, with a tentative D call TRBD1 (5 bases). Germline loops: CDR1 LGHDT, CDR2 YNNKEL (reference sequence). The V end was cut by 2 bases, the J end by 0 bases, with 7 bases between. This CDR3 is built from 14 residues. The CDR3 nucleotides read TGTGCCAGCAGCCAACAGGGCCTGAACACTGAAGCTTTCTTT. This sequence encodes CASSQQGLNTEAFF.

The chain couples TRBV7-3 to TRBJ2-5; no clear D. The CDR3 consists of 13 residues. Germline V gene lookup returns CDR1 SGHTA and CDR2 FQGTGA. V lost 4 bases and J lost 0, with 6 bases in between. The CDR3, as DNA: TGTGCCAGCAGCTCAGCGCACCAAGAGACCCAGTACTTC. It codes for CASSSAHQETQYF.

Here the CDR3 DNA reads TGTGCCACCAGCGGACTAGCGGGAGGGGGATACAATGAGCAGTTCTTC. It specifies CATSGLAGGGYNEQFF. The chain combines TRBV15 with TRBJ2-1, with 15 positions matching TRBD2. Germline V gene lookup returns CDR1 LNHNV and CDR2 YYDKDF (reference sequence). Germline trimming cut 5 bases from V and 4 bases from J; bases unmatched to any gene: 3. The CDR3 extends over 16 amino acids. The variable domain in full, with the rest retrieved from reference TRBV15 and TRBJ2-1, is DAMVIQNPRYQVTQFGKPVTLSCSQTLNHNVMYWYQQKSSQAPKLLFHYYDKDFNNEADTPDNFQSRRPNTSFCFLDIRSPGLGDTAMYLCATSGLAGGGYNEQFFGPGTRLTVL.

This rearrangement joins TRBV14 to TRBJ2-1; TRBD1 matches at 8 bases. There are 15 residues in the CDR3. Germline V gives CDR1 SGHDN, CDR2 FVKESK. Losses at the gene ends were 4 bases for V and 6 bases for J; bases not matched to a gene: 8. CDR3 residues: CASSRMTGARNEQFF. Here the CDR3 DNA reads TGTGCCAGCAGCCGAATGACAGGGGCGCGCAATGAGCAGTTCTTC.

About this clonotype: Possible read error: a much larger clone is one base away. This sequence joins TRBV6-2 or TRBV6-3 and TRBJ1-5; D is undetermined. Germline V CDR1 and CDR2: MNHEY, SVGEGT. The length of the CDR3 is 15 residues. Here the CDR3 reads CAGSPYVGGNQPQHF. CDR3 nucleotides: TGTGCCGGCAGTCCCTACGTCGGGGGCAATCAGCCCCAGCATTTT.

This clonotype appeared a few times. The V call is TRBV7-2, the J call TRBJ2-7; 9 nucleotides line up with TRBD2. The germline CDR1 and CDR2 sequences are SGHTA and FQGNSA. With V trimmed by 5 bases and J by 4 bases, 15 bases remained unmatched. This CDR3 comprises 17 residues. The CDR3 sequence: CASSPRGSGRSGYEQYF. CDR3 nucleotide sequence: TGTGCCAGCAGCCCCCGTGGCAGCGGGAGGAGTGGATACGAGCAGTACTTC.

This clonotype was counted between two and nine times. The V call is TRBV28, the J call TRBJ1-5; a weak D match, TRBD1 (6 bases). Trimming cost V 3 bases and J 3 bases, with 12 bases left between them. Germline lookup yields CDR1 MDHEN and CDR2 SYDVKM. There are 15 residues in the CDR3. CDR3 sequence (DNA): TGTGCCAGCAGTTTTCAACAGGGCCTCAATCAGCCCCAGCATTTT. This translates into CASSFQQGLNQPQHF.

This clonotype was seen only a few times. The chain employs TRBV10-3 and TRBJ2-3; 8 positions agree with TRBD2. This CDR3 region has 18 residues. The ends lost 2 bases at V and 0 bases at J; junction bases unmatched: 10. Looked up from germline, CDR1 is ENHRY and CDR2 is SYGVKD. In nucleotides, the CDR3 is TGTGCCATCAGTGAGACCCCGCTGGCGGGGGGAAGCACAGATACGCAGTATTTT. Its translation: CAISETPLAGGSTDTQYF.

This clonotype occurred a few times. The J gene is TRBJ1-4, the V gene TRBV12-3 or TRBV12-4; possible D gene TRBD1, 5 bases. The CDR3 contains 14 residues. With 6 bases removed from V and 6 bases from J, the gap between germline ends came to 14 bases. The CDR3 DNA reads as TGTGCCAGCAGCTTAAGGTCCAGGGATGAAAAACTGTTTTTT. This sequence encodes CASSLRSRDEKLFF.

This clonotype was seen only a few times. As DNA, the CDR3 is TGTGCCAGCAGTTCCGGTAACCAGGGCACTGAAGCTTTCTTT. This encodes CASSSGNQGTEAFF. This chain joins TRBV6-5 and TRBJ1-1; TRBD1 might be the D (5 bases). Germline lookup yields CDR1 MNHEY and CDR2 SVGAGI. CDR3 length equals 14 residues. Between the trimmed V and J ends, which lost 4 bases and 4 bases, there was a span of 13 bases.

The chain links TRBV9 to TRBJ2-1; tentatively, D is TRBD1 or TRBD2 (5 bases each). The CDR3 consists of 16 residues. V shed 0 bases and J shed 4 bases, with 14 bases lying between them. Germline CDR1 SGDLS, CDR2 YYNGEE. In DNA form, the CDR3 reads TGTGCCAGCAGCGTAGGTGGGGGAACCACTTACAATGAGCAGTTCTTC. Its translation is CASSVGGGTTYNEQFF.

This clonotype was seen ten or more times. The chain is built from TRBV28 and TRBJ2-5; 10 bases line up with TRBD2. V trimming: 8 bases; J trimming: 5 bases; junction bases outside the gene matches: 11. The germline gives CDR1 MDHEN, CDR2 SYDVKM. The CDR3 runs to 15 residues. Here the CDR3 DNA reads TGTGCCAGCTGCATACTAGCGGGACCAAAGGAGACCCAGTACTTC. It is translated as CASCILAGPKETQYF. The full variable domain, its missing parts supplied by reference TRBV28 and TRBJ2-5, is DVKVTQSSRYLVKRTGEKVFLECVQDMDHENMFWYRQDPGLGLRLIYFSYDVKMKEKGDIPEGYSVSREKKERFSLILESASTNQTSMYLCASCILAGPKETQYFGPGTRLLVL.